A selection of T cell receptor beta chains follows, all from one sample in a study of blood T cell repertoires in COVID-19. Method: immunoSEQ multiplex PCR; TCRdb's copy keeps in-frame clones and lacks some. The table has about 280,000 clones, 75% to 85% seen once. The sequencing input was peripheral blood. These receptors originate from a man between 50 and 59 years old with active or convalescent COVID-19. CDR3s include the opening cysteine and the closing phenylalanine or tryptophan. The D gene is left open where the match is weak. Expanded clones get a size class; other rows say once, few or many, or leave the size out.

TGTGCCATCAGTGAGTCAGGGGGACGGCACAATGAGCAGTTCTTC	CAISESGGRHNEQFF	once	-	TRBV10-3	TRBJ2-1	15
TGTGCCAGCAGTTCTGCTAGCGGGAGGCCGGGGACCCAGTACTTC	CASSSASGRPGTQYF	-	TRBD2	TRBV6-6	TRBJ2-5	15
TGTGCCAGCAGTTTCCGGGACACTAACACTGAAGCTTTCTTT	CASSFRDTNTEAFF	-	-	TRBV28	TRBJ1-1	14
TGTGCCAGCAGCCACGGCCCATGGGGACTAGCGGGAGTTGGGAATGAGCAGTTCTTC	CASSHGPWGLAGVGNEQFF	-	TRBD2	TRBV14	TRBJ2-1	19
TGTGCCTGGAGTGACCTCCTAGCCGGGGGGACCCAGTACTTC	CAWSDLLAGGTQYF	once	-	TRBV30	TRBJ2-5	14
TGTGCCAGCAGCCTAGGACAGGGAGAGTTCTATGGCTACACCTTC	CASSLGQGEFYGYTF	-	TRBD1	TRBV13	TRBJ1-2	15
TGTGCCAGCAGCTTACTACATGGCTACACCTTC	CASSLLHGYTF	-	-	TRBV7-9	TRBJ1-2	11
TGTGCCAGCAGCTTAGCTACTAGCGGGAGGGACCGTTACGACGAGCAGTACTTC	CASSLATSGRDRYDEQYF	-	TRBD2	TRBV11-2	TRBJ2-7	18
TGTGCCAGCAGTGATAGATCGCAGGGAGGTAGGGAGACCCAGTACTTC	CASSDRSQGGRETQYF	-	-	TRBV6-1	TRBJ2-5	16
TGTGCCAGCAGTTTAGGGCCCGGGAGAGCTTTCTTT	CASSLGPGRAFF	-	-	TRBV28	TRBJ1-1	12
TGTGCCAGCAGCCAAGCACAGGGAAGCACTGAAGCTTTCTTT	CASSQAQGSTEAFF	-	-	TRBV3-1/TRBV3-2	TRBJ1-1	14
TGCGCCAGCAGCCCCGGACAGGTACCCGGCGAGCAGTACTTC	CASSPGQVPGEQYF	few	TRBD1	TRBV5-1	TRBJ2-7	14
TGTGCCATCAGACCTGACAGGAACACCGGGGAGCTGTTTTTT	CAIRPDRNTGELFF	-	-	TRBV10-3	TRBJ2-2	14
TGTGCCAGCAGTCCCTTACCGACAGGGGTACACTCTGGGGCCAACGTCCTGACTTTC	CASSPLPTGVHSGANVLTF	-	TRBD1	TRBV2	TRBJ2-6	19
TGCAGCGTTTATCTACCCGGACTAGCGGGAGTGGGCAATGAGCAGTTCTTC	CSVYLPGLAGVGNEQFF	-	TRBD2	TRBV29-1	TRBJ2-1	17
TGTGCCAGCAGCAAGGGCCCCGGGACAGGGGGACCCGAAGCTTTCTTT	CASSKGPGTGGPEAFF	-	TRBD1	TRBV7-2	TRBJ1-1	16
TGTGCCAGCAGTCCAGGGTGGTACGAGCAGTACTTC	CASSPGWYEQYF	-	-	TRBV12-3/TRBV12-4	TRBJ2-7	12
TGTGCCAGCAGCCCGCTTCCGGGGGGAGCGGGAGGGGGCTTGGATACGCAGTATTTT	CASSPLPGGAGGGLDTQYF	-	TRBD2	TRBV13	TRBJ2-3	19
TGTGCCAGGTACTCATTATACGAGCAGTACTTC	CARYSLYEQYF	-	-	TRBV6-6	TRBJ2-7	11
TGTGCCAGCAGTTTTTTGAGGACTGAAGCTTTCTTT	CASSFLRTEAFF	-	-	TRBV12-3/TRBV12-4	TRBJ1-1	12
TGCGCCAGCTCAGACTCCAGCAATCAGCCCCAGCATTTT	CASSDSSNQPQHF	-	-	TRBV10-2	TRBJ1-5	13
TGTGCCAGCAGTATCAGCGCGAACGAGCAGTACTTC	CASSISANEQYF	-	-	TRBV6-5	TRBJ2-7	12
TGTGCCAGTAGTGGGGACAGGAACCAGCCCCAGCATTTT	CASSGDRNQPQHF	-	TRBD1	TRBV19	TRBJ1-5	13
TGTGCCAGCAGACCCGGCGGAGTTCCACTCTCTGGAAACACCATATATTTT	CASRPGGVPLSGNTIYF	few	-	TRBV28	TRBJ1-3	17
TGTGCTAGTGGTTTACGGGAGGGCGGAGATACGCAGTATTTT	CASGLREGGDTQYF	-	TRBD2	TRBV12-5	TRBJ2-3	14
TGCGCCAGCAGCTTGAGTGGGACTAGCGGGAGACAGACCCAGTACTTC	CASSLSGTSGRQTQYF	few	TRBD2	TRBV5-1	TRBJ2-5	16
TGCGCCAGCAGCCTATCACCACCTGGCCCATGGACAGAACCGGGAGGGGCTTTCTTT	CASSLSPPGPWTEPGGAFF	-	-	TRBV5-1	TRBJ1-1	19
TGTGCCAGCAGCAAAGTGAGACATCTAGCCAAAAACATTCAGTACTTC	CASSKVRHLAKNIQYF	-	-	TRBV21-1	TRBJ2-4	16
TGTGCCAGCAGTCCGCGAGCAACTAATGAAAAACTGTTTTTT	CASSPRATNEKLFF	-	-	TRBV28	TRBJ1-4	14
TGCGCCAGCAGCCCCCGTGGGGCCCAGGTTGAGGAAGCTTTCTTT	CASSPRGAQVEEAFF	once	-	TRBV5-1	TRBJ1-1	15
TGTGCCTGGAGTGCAGGAGGGGCGGGAGGAGCAGATACGCAGTATTTT	CAWSAGGAGGADTQYF	-	TRBD2	TRBV30	TRBJ2-3	16
TGTGCTAGTGGTTTGGTACTTGGGAACACTGAAGCTTTCTTT	CASGLVLGNTEAFF	-	-	TRBV12-5	TRBJ1-1	14
TGTGCCAGCAGCTTGGGGGCAACGACAGGAAACCAAGAGACCCAGTACTTC	CASSLGATTGNQETQYF	few	-	TRBV5-8	TRBJ2-5	17
TGTGCCAGTAGTCGCAGGGGCCCCTACAATGAGCAGTTCTTC	CASSRRGPYNEQFF	-	-	TRBV19	TRBJ2-1	14
TGTGCCAGCAGCCTCCGGAGGGGACCAAGACAAAACGAGCAGTACTTC	CASSLRRGPRQNEQYF	-	-	TRBV3-1/TRBV3-2	TRBJ2-7	16
TGTGCCAGTACAGGGGGCCGAAACACTGAAGCTTTCTTT	CASTGGRNTEAFF	-	TRBD1	TRBV28	TRBJ1-1	13
TGTGCCAGCAGCTCCGACAGGGGATTAACCTACGAGCAGTACTTC	CASSSDRGLTYEQYF	few	TRBD1	TRBV11-1	TRBJ2-7	15
TGTGCCAGCAGCCCCAGAGGGACAGGGGGATTCGGTGGCTACACCTTC	CASSPRGTGGFGGYTF	-	TRBD1	TRBV9	TRBJ1-2	16
TGCGCCAGCAGCTTGTCGACTAGCGGGAGTTTCGTAGAGACCCAGTACTTC	CASSLSTSGSFVETQYF	-	TRBD2	TRBV5-1	TRBJ2-5	17
TGCGCCAGCAGCTTGGGGGACAGGGGTAATGAAAAACTGTTTTTT	CASSLGDRGNEKLFF	once	TRBD1	TRBV5-1	TRBJ1-4	15
TGTGCCAGCCGCCCTAGCGGGAGCCTGGGGGAGACCCAGTACTTC	CASRPSGSLGETQYF	-	TRBD2	TRBV6-2/TRBV6-3	TRBJ2-5	15
TGTGCCAGTAGTATTGGGGGGGTTTGGGGCAATGAGCAGTTCTTC	CASSIGGVWGNEQFF	once	TRBD2	TRBV19	TRBJ2-1	15
TGTGCCAGCAGCCAAGATCTAATGTGGGGGCTCGGTGAAGCTTTCTTT	CASSQDLMWGLGEAFF	-	-	TRBV14	TRBJ1-1	16
TGTGCCTGGAGTCTAACAGGGAAGGATGGCTACACCTTC	CAWSLTGKDGYTF	-	-	TRBV30	TRBJ1-2	13
TGTGCCAGCAGCTTACCGGGAGTGGGGTCACCCCTCCACTTT	CASSLPGVGSPLHF	-	-	TRBV5-5	TRBJ1-6	14
TGTGCCAGCAGACGGACAGGGGGCTTCAATGAGCAGTTCTTC	CASRRTGGFNEQFF	-	TRBD1	TRBV27	TRBJ2-1	14
TGTGCCAGCATGGGGGAGGGCACTGAAGCTTTCTTT	CASMGEGTEAFF	-	-	TRBV14	TRBJ1-1	12
TGTGCCAGTAGCTCTATACCGGGACAGGGGGGGTCTGGGACTGAAGCTTTCTTT	CASSSIPGQGGSGTEAFF	few	TRBD1	TRBV19	TRBJ1-1	18
TGTGCCAGCAGCTTAACCCGAGCTAACTATGGCTACACCTTC	CASSLTRANYGYTF	-	-	TRBV11-2	TRBJ1-2	14
TGTGCCAGCACCGGGTCGCTCCCCTACGAGCAGTACTTC	CASTGSLPYEQYF	-	-	TRBV6-5	TRBJ2-7	13